This entry lists 25 T cell receptor beta chains sequenced from one sample in a study of blood T cell repertoires in COVID-19. Assay used: immunoSEQ multiplex PCR; TCRdb lists only in-frame clones, some missing. The table lists 90,000 to 130,000 clones, approximately 79% of them singletons. The sample comprised peripheral blood. The receptors originated from a woman of 80 years or more with active or convalescent COVID-19.

V gene TRBV28 combines with J gene TRBJ2-1; 7 bases are shared with TRBD1. The length of the CDR3 is 17 residues. After removal of 2 bases from V and 5 bases from J, the junction contained 12 bases not matched to a gene. The germline V gene encodes CDR1 MDHEN and CDR2 SYDVKM. The DNA of the CDR3 is TGTGCCAGCAGTTTACTACAGGGGCAAGCTCAAGACAATGAGCAGTTCTTC. Translating gives CASSLLQGQAQDNEQFF.

The J gene is TRBJ2-1, the V gene TRBV5-1; no clear D gene. In germline, CDR1 is SGHRS, CDR2 YFSETQ. CDR3 length equals 14 residues. Trimming took 0 bases from V and 6 from J, leaving 10 bases between them. The CDR3 nucleotides read TGCGCCAGCAGCTTGGACTCACCACCCAATGAGCAGTTCTTC. This codes for CASSLDSPPNEQFF.

The gene calls are TRBV19 and TRBJ2-1; D is perhaps TRBD1 (5 bases). Trimming stripped 2 bases from V and 6 bases from J, with 8 bases between. The CDR3 has 13 residues. Per the germline V gene, CDR1 is LNHDA and CDR2 is SQIVND (reference sequence). The DNA for the CDR3 is TGTGCCAGTAGTATACCAGGGCCCAATGAGCAGTTCTTC. Its protein product is CASSIPGPNEQFF.

This sequence joins TRBV6-1 and TRBJ2-3; D may be TRBD2 (5 bases). Germline values: CDR1 MNHNS, CDR2 SASEGT. This CDR3 has 15 amino acids. With 2 bases removed from V and 2 bases from J, the gap between germline ends came to 11 bases. The DNA of the CDR3 is TGTGCCAGCAGTGAACAAGCGGCCGTCACAGATACGCAGTATTTT. It encodes CASSEQAAVTDTQYF.

This rearrangement joins TRBV5-5 to TRBJ1-6; a weak D match, TRBD1 (6 bases). The ends were cut back, 0 bases at V and 6 bases at J, with 13 bases in the middle. The CDR3 length is 16 residues. Per the germline V gene, CDR1 is SGHKS and CDR2 is YYEKEE (reference sequence). The CDR3 reads CASSLVGQQTNSPLHF. The CDR3 nucleotides read TGTGCCAGCAGCTTGGTCGGACAGCAGACTAATTCACCCCTCCACTTT.

The V and J genes are TRBV19 and TRBJ1-5, with 8 bases that match TRBD1. This CDR3 has 17 residues. J gave up 3 bases and V 4 bases, and 11 bases lay outside the gene matches. Germline V gene lookup returns CDR1 LNHDA and CDR2 SQIVND (reference sequence). The CDR3 DNA follows: TGTGCCAGTAGTAAACGTCGGACAGGGTGGAACAATCAGCCCCAGCATTTT. Translation: CASSKRRTGWNNQPQHF.

The chain combines TRBV7-2 with TRBJ2-1; no clear D gene. There are 14 residues in the CDR3. Germline V CDR1 and CDR2: SGHTA, FQGNSA. V lost 7 bases to trimming and J lost 9 bases, with 19 bases between them. CDR3 nucleotide sequence: TGTGCCAGCAAGGCGACTGTATATTTTGGTGAGCAGTTCTTC. Translation gives CASKATVYFGEQFF.

In its sample, this clone was seen a few times. The chain is built from TRBV15 and TRBJ2-5; 13 bases line up with TRBD2. The germline V gene has CDR1 LNHNV and CDR2 YYDKDF (reference sequence). The J segment lost 3 bases and the V segment lost 3 bases, leaving 7 bases of the junction unmatched. CDR3 length: 17 amino acids. The CDR3 reads CATSRGGGLAGEETQYF. CDR3 in DNA: TGTGCCACCAGCAGGGGGGGCGGACTAGCGGGAGAAGAGACCCAGTACTTC.

The chain is built from TRBV19 and TRBJ1-5; possible D gene TRBD1, 6 bases. This CDR3 contains 20 residues. V lost 5 bases to trimming and J lost 2 bases, with 28 bases between them. Germline CDR1 reads LNHDA; CDR2 reads SQIVND (reference sequence). CDR3 residues: CASSRPQGMGIISGNQPQHF. CDR3 nucleotides: TGTGCCAGTAGTCGACCTCAGGGGATGGGGATCATTAGCGGCAATCAGCCCCAGCATTTT.

The J gene is TRBJ2-5, the V gene TRBV18, with D possibly being TRBD1 (6 bases). The ends were cut back, 3 bases at V and 5 bases at J, with 16 bases in the middle. There are 15 residues in the CDR3. CDR1 is KGHSH, CDR2 LQKENI, per germline. In DNA, the CDR3 is TGTGCCAGCTCACCGAGGGGACATCGCTCCGAGACCCAGTACTTC. Its translation is CASSPRGHRSETQYF.

This sequence joins TRBV18 and TRBJ2-3; D is ambiguous. The ends were cut back, 3 bases at V and 7 bases at J, with 17 bases in the middle. This CDR3 spans 15 amino acids. Germline-derived CDR1 and CDR2 are KGHSH and LQKENI. In DNA, the CDR3 is TGTGCCAGCTCACCTCGAGCGAATCTCAAGAATACGCAGTATTTT. Translating gives CASSPRANLKNTQYF.

The rearrangement links TRBV27 to TRBJ1-1; D remains ambiguous. From germline, CDR1 is MNHEY and CDR2 SMNVEV (reference sequence). V dropped 2 bases and J dropped 3 bases, with 7 bases sitting between them. The CDR3 is 13 residues long. The CDR3 bases are TGTGCCAGCAGTTTAAACTTTTACACTGAAGCTTTCTTT. Its translation: CASSLNFYTEAFF.

The rearrangement joins TRBV5-1 to TRBJ1-2; TRBD1 might be the D (6 bases). This CDR3 comprises 15 residues. Trimming removed 4 bases at V and 2 bases at J, with 15 bases between. Germline lookup yields CDR1 SGHRS and CDR2 YFSETQ. CDR3 DNA: TGCGCCAGCAGCGAGAGCGGGGGCCGAAACTATGGCTACACCTTC. Protein sequence: CASSESGGRNYGYTF.

The chain uses TRBV7-8 and TRBJ1-1; 8 positions match TRBD1. The CDR3 runs 14 residues. Looked up from germline, CDR1 is SGHVS and CDR2 is FQNEAQ. V shed 3 bases and J 4 bases; nucleotides not matched to a gene: 4. CDR3 nucleotides: TGTGCCAGCAGCTTTACTACAGGGGGCACTGAAGCTTTCTTT. Encoded protein: CASSFTTGGTEAFF.

V gene TRBV7-8 combines with J gene TRBJ1-5, with D maybe TRBD1 (6 bases). Germline V gene data show CDR1 as SGHVS and CDR2 as FQNEAQ. The CDR3 spans 14 residues. The V end was cut by 5 bases, the J end by 7 bases, with 15 bases between. As DNA, the CDR3 is TGTGCCAGCAGCCCCTACAGGGTAGGCCAGCCCCAGCATTTT. Translated: CASSPYRVGQPQHF.

The chain combines TRBV6-2 or TRBV6-3 with TRBJ2-5, with D unclear. Germline V CDR1 and CDR2: MNHEY, SVGEGT. V shed 3 bases and J shed 4 bases, with 6 bases lying between them. The CDR3 has 12 amino acids. The chain's CDR3 is CASSYRRETQYF. DNA for the CDR3: TGTGCCAGCAGTTATAGGAGAGAGACCCAGTACTTC.

The chain links TRBV28 to TRBJ2-7; tentatively, D is TRBD2 (6 bases). CDR1 is MDHEN, CDR2 SYDVKM, per germline. The V and J ends lost 7 bases and 5 bases respectively, with 15 bases between them. This CDR3 contains 13 residues. The CDR3 nucleotides read TGTGCCAGCAACCGGCGGGGTATCCACGAGCAGTACTTC. This sequence encodes CASNRRGIHEQYF.

The genes are TRBV4-3 and TRBJ1-2; possibly TRBD1 for D (6 bases). Germline V gene data show CDR1 as LGHNA and CDR2 as YSLEER. The length of the CDR3 is 13 residues. Trimming stripped 0 bases from V and 7 bases from J, with 9 bases between. This chain's CDR3 is CASSQDRQAGYTF. CDR3 nucleotides: TGCGCCAGCAGCCAAGATAGACAGGCTGGCTACACCTTC.

CDR3: CASSFSQREGTYEQYF. CDR3 bases: TGTGCCAGCAGCTTTTCCCAGCGGGAGGGGACCTACGAGCAGTACTTC. V and J are TRBV12-1 and TRBJ2-7; no check of the table's D call, TRBD2, against the DNA was made. TRBV12-1 is a recognized pseudogene. The CDR3 spans 16 residues.

This clone has a count of ten or more. The chain joins TRBV7-9 to TRBJ2-3; a weak D match, TRBD2 (6 bases). The length of the CDR3 is 16 residues. Per the germline V gene, CDR1 is SEHNR and CDR2 is FQNEAQ (reference sequence). V was shortened by 1 base and J by 0 bases, with 11 bases between the two germline ends. This CDR3 reads CASSLGLDSSTDTQYF. As DNA, the CDR3 is TGTGCCAGCAGCTTAGGACTAGACTCTAGCACAGATACGCAGTATTTT.

The gene calls are TRBV9 and TRBJ2-7; 8 bases are a match to TRBD2. Germline trimming cut 4 bases from V and 2 bases from J; bases unmatched to any gene: 5. Looked up from germline, CDR1 is SGDLS and CDR2 is YYNGEE. The length of the CDR3 is 14 residues. The CDR3 coding sequence is TGTGCCAGCAGCTATCAAGCGGGGGCCTACGAGCAGTACTTC. Its translation: CASSYQAGAYEQYF.

The chain has TRBV2 and TRBJ1-1; TRBD1 matches 8 bases. Per the germline V gene, CDR1 is SNHLY and CDR2 is FYNNEI. Unmatched junction bases numbered 10, after V lost 4 bases and J lost 3 bases. CDR3 length equals 16 residues. For the CDR3, the DNA is TGTGCCAGCAGTGCCGGACAGGGCAGGGGAGACACTGAAGCTTTCTTT. Translated, it gives CASSAGQGRGDTEAFF.

The chain recombines TRBV25-1 with TRBJ2-7, with a weak D call TRBD1 (5 bases). This CDR3 spans 16 amino acids. Trimming removed 1 base from V and 1 base from J, with 14 bases in between. The germline CDR1 and CDR2 sequences are MGHDK and SYGVNS. The CDR3 spells CASSESGRAGSYEQYF. DNA of the CDR3: TGTGCCAGCAGTGAATCGGGTCGAGCAGGGTCCTACGAGCAGTACTTC.

The CDR3 loop is CASSPSYVGRNTGELFF. As DNA, the CDR3 is TGTGCCAGCTCACCATCCTATGTGGGGAGGAACACCGGGGAGCTGTTTTTT. The J gene is TRBJ2-2, the V gene TRBV18; TRBD2 might be the D (5 bases). This CDR3 comprises 17 residues. Germline V gene sequence: CDR1 KGHSH, CDR2 LQKENI. Trimming stripped 2 bases from V and 1 base from J, with 14 bases between.

The V call is TRBV15, the J call TRBJ2-3; maybe TRBD2 (5 bases). The CDR3 covers 14 residues. With 3 bases removed from V and 5 bases from J, the gap between germline ends came to 12 bases. Germline values: CDR1 LNHNV, CDR2 YYDKDF (reference sequence). The CDR3 reads CATSRGVNIDTQYF. DNA of the CDR3: TGTGCCACCAGCAGGGGAGTTAATATAGATACGCAGTATTTT.